This TCR beta chain was observed in a study of blood T cell repertoires in COVID-19. Overall study context: Acute-phase and convalescent COVID-19 samples originated in the United States, Italy and Spain. PBMCs, B-cell-depleted T cells, or T cells provided the cDNA or gDNA that made up the material.

TCRdb's copy holds only in-frame clones and misses some; the assay was immunoSEQ multiplex PCR. The sample lists about 56,000 clones, approximately 92% occurring once. This CDR3 is built from 15 residues. CDR1 and CDR2 from the germline V gene are LGHNA and YSLEER. Trimming took 0 bases from V and 4 from J, leaving 10 bases between them. The chain combines TRBV4-3 with TRBJ1-3; D is unclear. The sequencing input was peripheral blood. This receptor was identified in a woman in her sixties with COVID-19, enrolled during active disease. The CDR3 DNA reads TGCGCCAGCAGCCAAGAACCCGGGTCCGGAAACACCATATATTTT. Amino acids: CASSQEPGSGNTIYF.